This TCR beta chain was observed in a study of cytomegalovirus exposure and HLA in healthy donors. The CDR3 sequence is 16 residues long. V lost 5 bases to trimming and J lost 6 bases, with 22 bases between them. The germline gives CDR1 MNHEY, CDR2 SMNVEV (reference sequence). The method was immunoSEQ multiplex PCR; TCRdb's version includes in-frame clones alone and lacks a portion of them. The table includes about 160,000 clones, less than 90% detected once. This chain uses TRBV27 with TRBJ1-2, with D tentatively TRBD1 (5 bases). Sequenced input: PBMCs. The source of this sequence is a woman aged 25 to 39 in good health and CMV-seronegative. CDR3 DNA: TGTGCCAGCAGTGAGGACCGGGGGTCGGGGGTACATGGCTACACCTTC. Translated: CASSEDRGSGVHGYTF.